This TCR beta chain came from a study of OX40 agonist ivuxolimab in advanced cancers. Findings of the study overall: Expanded clones tended on average to be more numerous among CD8+ T cells than CD4+.

Comments on this clone: The antigen is unknown.

Sequencing was performed with immunoSEQ multiplex PCR; in TCRdb, only in-frame clones are kept and a portion is missing. This sample yields 45,000 to 60,000 clones, of which approximately 83% are seen a single time; approximately 3% belongs to the top ten. The sampling schedule covered blood at baseline, cycle 4 day 1, and cycle 7 day 1. Germline values: CDR1 SGHTS, CDR2 YDEGEE. With 1 base removed from V and 0 bases from J, the gap between germline ends came to 14 bases. The CDR3 contains 18 residues. V gene TRBV5-8 combines with J gene TRBJ2-6, with D tentatively TRBD1 (6 bases). The source is an adult with an advanced solid tumor such as melanoma, head and neck, liver or kidney cancer. The sample in question was CD4+ or CD8+ T cells sorted from blood, obtained in a trial of the OX40 agonist ivuxolimab. In DNA, the CDR3 is TGTGCCAGCAGCTTGATCGCAGGGGTCTTCTCTGGGGCCAACGTCCTGACTTTC. Its translation: CASSLIAGVFSGANVLTF.